Following are 18 T cell receptor beta chains from one sample sequenced in a study of vaccination and CD4 T cells after COVID-19. No antigen is known for these receptors. Treatment noted: roughly nine-day PBMC culture with coronavirus spike peptide pools or control peptides (ViraFEST assay). Sequencing of cultured CD4+ T cell DNA used the Oncomine TCR Beta short-read assay. MiXCR was run by TCRdb on the PCR reads, yielding one entry per CDR3 protein. The profile shows 15,000 to 20,000 distinct CDR3 sequences, about 45% of them singletons. The material was CD4+ T cells from blood, cultured in vitro, obtained after SARS-CoV-2 vaccination. The receptor set was obtained from a human donor who had recovered from COVID-19.

The rearrangement links TRBV19 to TRBJ1-5, with D uncertain. V lost 3 bases and J 3 bases, leaving 12 bases between the germline ends. Germline-derived CDR1 and CDR2 are LNHDA and SQIVND (reference sequence). This CDR3 is built from 15 residues. The CDR3 here is CASSIRGPDNQPQHF. In nucleotides, the CDR3 is TGTGCCAGTAGTATTCGAGGGCCAGACAATCAGCCCCAGCATTTT. Complete variable domain (other parts from reference TRBV19 and TRBJ1-5): DGGITQSPKYLFRKEGQNVTLSCEQNLNHDAMYWYRQDPGQGLRLIYYSQIVNDFQKGDIAEGYSVSREKKESFPLTVTSAQKNPTAFYLCASSIRGPDNQPQHFGDGTRLSIL.

This chain uses TRBV28 with TRBJ1-4; maybe TRBD1 (5 bases). V was shortened by 5 bases and J by 2 bases, with 18 bases between the two germline ends. The germline CDR1 and CDR2 sequences are MDHEN and SYDVKM. The CDR3 extends over 17 amino acids. CDR3 in DNA: TGTGCCAGCAGTCTACGACGCAGGGTGGCCACTAATGAAAAACTGTTTTTT. Its protein is CASSLRRRVATNEKLFF.

CDR3 region: CASSYQRTETTEAFF. The CDR3 nucleotides read TGTGCCAGCAGTTACCAAAGGACAGAGACGACTGAAGCTTTCTTT. The J gene is TRBJ1-1, the V gene TRBV6-2 or TRBV6-3, with a weak D call TRBD1 (6 bases). V dropped 2 bases and J dropped 5 bases, with 15 bases sitting between them. CDR1 is MNHEY, CDR2 SVGEGT, per germline. The CDR3 is 15 residues long.

This chain connects TRBV5-4 to TRBJ1-1; no reliable D call. CDR3 length equals 15 residues. V shed 0 bases and J shed 1 base, with 10 bases lying between them. Germline V lookup: CDR1 SGHNT, CDR2 YYREEE (reference sequence). The CDR3, as DNA: TGTGCCAGCAGCTTGGATGCTGGGCCGAACACTGAAGCTTTCTTT. Translated: CASSLDAGPNTEAFF.

The J gene is TRBJ2-3, the V gene TRBV11-3; unclear D gene. Trimming stripped 4 bases from V and 3 bases from J, with 11 bases between. The CDR3 totals 14 residues. Germline V gives CDR1 SGHNT, CDR2 YENEEA. CDR3 DNA sequence: TGTGCCAGCAGCTCTGGACGAGCGACAGATACGCAGTATTTT. Protein product: CASSSGRATDTQYF.

In this sample, this clonotype is medium-sized (0.01 to 0.1%). V and J are TRBV20-1 and TRBJ1-5; D gene uncertain. Trimming stripped 6 bases from V and 4 bases from J, with 19 bases between. The germline V gene encodes CDR1 DFQATT and CDR2 SNEGSKA (reference sequence). CDR3 length: 15 residues. The chain's CDR3 is CSAKRSEGWNQPQHF. CDR3 coding DNA: TGCAGTGCAAAGAGGTCGGAGGGCTGGAATCAGCCCCAGCATTTT.

V and J are TRBV14 and TRBJ1-1; D not certain. This CDR3 contains 13 residues. Germline V gene sequence: CDR1 SGHDN, CDR2 FVKESK. V was cut by 0 bases and J by 1 base, with 3 bases left in between. This chain's CDR3 is CASSQEPNTEAFF. As DNA, the CDR3 is TGTGCCAGCAGCCAAGAGCCGAACACTGAAGCTTTCTTT.

This clonotype turned up a few times. The genes are TRBV20-1 and TRBJ1-4; no clear D gene. V dropped 6 bases and J dropped 4 bases, with 15 bases sitting between them. Germline-derived CDR1 and CDR2 are DFQATT and SNEGSKA (reference sequence). This CDR3 has 14 residues. CDR3 nucleotide sequence: TGCAGTGCCCTGATACAGACCGATAATGAAAAACTGTTTTTT. This translates into CSALIQTDNEKLFF.

A few counts support this clonotype. The chain employs TRBV5-4 and TRBJ2-7, with 8 bases aligning to TRBD1. The CDR3 length is 13 residues. Germline CDR1 reads SGHNT; CDR2 reads YYREEE (reference sequence). V lost 4 bases and J lost 4; bases outside the gene matches: 4. In DNA, the CDR3 is TGTGCCAGCAGCCCCGACAGGGGATACGAGCAGTACTTC. Protein product: CASSPDRGYEQYF. Full variable domain (outside the CDR3, taken from reference TRBV5-4 and TRBJ2-7): ETGVTQSPTHLIKTRGQQVTLRCSSQSGHNTVSWYQQALGQGPQFIFQYYREEENGRGNFPPRFSGLQFPNYSSELNVNALELDDSALYLCASSPDRGYEQYFGPGTRLTVT.

This clonotype was detected a few times. The chain is built from TRBV28 and TRBJ1-6; possibly TRBD1 for D (5 bases). The germline V gene encodes CDR1 MDHEN and CDR2 SYDVKM. Trimming took off 7 bases at V and 5 bases at J, with 21 bases between the two ends. The CDR3 has 17 residues. DNA of the CDR3: TGTGCCAGCACCCCACCGGCTGTCAGGGCGCATAATTCACCCCTCCACTTT. It codes for CASTPPAVRAHNSPLHF.

This chain connects TRBV19 to TRBJ2-3; a weak D match, TRBD2 (7 bases). The CDR3 runs to 15 residues. Trimming removed 5 bases from V and 5 bases from J, with 17 bases in between. Germline CDR1 and CDR2: LNHDA and SQIVND (reference sequence). The CDR3 nucleotides are TGTGCCAGTAGTCGGGGCGGGGGCAGAGGAGATACGCAGTATTTT. Amino acids: CASSRGGGRGDTQYF.

This chain uses TRBV20-1 with TRBJ1-2, with no clear D. Germline CDR1 and CDR2: DFQATT and SNEGSKA (reference sequence). The length of the CDR3 is 15 residues. V dropped 5 bases and J dropped 7 bases, with 23 bases sitting between them. CDR3 bases: TGCAGTGCTGCGGACGGAACCAAAGCTCCCGGTGGCTACACCTTC. Protein product: CSAADGTKAPGGYTF.

This rearrangement joins TRBV5-1 to TRBJ1-6, with D possibly matching TRBD1 (6 bases). Germline V gene data show CDR1 as SGHRS and CDR2 as YFSETQ. CDR3 size: 16 residues. V lost 1 base and J 5 bases, leaving 13 bases between the germline ends. This CDR3 is CASSLRGGADNSPLHF. The CDR3 bases are TGCGCCAGCAGCTTGCGCGGGGGCGCCGATAATTCACCCCTCCACTTT.

The rearrangement joins TRBV20-1 to TRBJ2-3; D possibly corresponds to TRBD2 (6 bases). The CDR3 length is 16 residues. The germline V gene has CDR1 DFQATT and CDR2 SNEGSKA (reference sequence). Trimming pared 0 bases from V and 0 bases from J, leaving 13 bases between. CDR3 residues: CSARDFVRGSTDTQYF. The CDR3 DNA follows: TGCAGTGCTAGAGATTTCGTGCGGGGAAGCACAGATACGCAGTATTTT.

V and J are TRBV7-8 and TRBJ2-3; tentatively, D is TRBD1 or TRBD2 (6 bases each). This CDR3 comprises 16 residues. Germline CDR1 and CDR2: SGHVS and FQNEAQ. Trimming removed 4 bases at V and 2 bases at J, with 16 bases between. The CDR3 here is CASSSEGGPTTDTQYF. The CDR3 DNA is TGTGCCAGCAGCTCTGAGGGGGGACCAACCACAGATACGCAGTATTTT.

This clonotype has just a few counts. The V gene is TRBV6-1, the J gene TRBJ1-1; a possible D gene is TRBD1 (5 bases). Germline loops: CDR1 MNHNS, CDR2 SASEGT. The CDR3 extends over 15 amino acids. The V end was cut by 10 bases, the J end by 1 base, with 19 bases between. DNA of the CDR3: TGTGCCACCTCAAGCCGGGGGAGAGGGAACACTGAAGCTTTCTTT. Its protein is CATSSRGRGNTEAFF.

The chain recombines TRBV20-1 with TRBJ1-5; TRBD1 matches at 8 bases. This CDR3 spans 15 amino acids. The germline V gene encodes CDR1 DFQATT and CDR2 SNEGSKA (reference sequence). Germline trimming cut 6 bases from V and 3 bases from J; bases unmatched to any gene: 10. The CDR3 DNA is TGCAGTGCACAAAAACAGGGGGAGGTCAATCAGCCCCAGCATTTT. It specifies CSAQKQGEVNQPQHF.

This clonotype was detected a few times. The chain links TRBV11-2 to TRBJ1-1; a weak D match, TRBD1 (5 bases). V gave up 5 bases and J gave up 5 bases, with 21 bases separating them. CDR1 and CDR2 (germline): SGHAT, FQNNGV. The CDR3 totals 16 residues. The DNA for the CDR3 is TGTGCCAGCAGCCCCATCTCCCGGAGAGGGGAGACTGAAGCTTTCTTT. It translates to CASSPISRRGETEAFF.